These T cell receptor beta chains were read from a single sample in a study of early T cells in non-severe SARS-CoV-2 infection. TCRdb redid the calling of the 5' RACE reads with MiXCR, one entry per CDR3 protein. The sample holds under 45,000 distinct CDR3 sequences, more than 4.5% seen once. Sequenced material: whole blood, taken at baseline. The receptors originated from an adult who was a healthcare worker with PCR-confirmed SARS-CoV-2 infection or an uninfected control (not recorded which). Both conserved end residues are part of each CDR3. Fields, in order: V gene, J gene, D gene, clone size, CDR3 DNA, CDR3 protein. A D gene is named only where the DNA matches it firmly. Clone size, where shown, is once, few, many, or a class for clones that have expanded.

v_call: TRBV19; j_call: TRBJ2-7; d_call: -; clone_size: many; cdr3_nt: TGTGCCAGCGAAGGGGACTCCTACGAGCAGTACTTC; cdr3_aa: CASEGDSYEQYF
v_call: TRBV5-1; j_call: TRBJ2-5; d_call: -; clone_size: few; cdr3_nt: TGCGCCAGCAGCTTTGGAACAGTAAGCCAAGAGACCCAGTACTTC; cdr3_aa: CASSFGTVSQETQYF
v_call: TRBV9; j_call: TRBJ2-1; d_call: -; clone_size: many; cdr3_nt: TGTGCCAGCAGCTCCCCACGGGAGATCAGAAATGAGCAGTTCTTC; cdr3_aa: CASSSPREIRNEQFF
v_call: TRBV4-1; j_call: TRBJ1-2; d_call: TRBD1; clone_size: few; cdr3_nt: TGCGCCAGCAGCCAGGGGACAGGGGGCTTCCTCTACTATGGCTACACCTTC; cdr3_aa: CASSQGTGGFLYYGYTF
v_call: TRBV15; j_call: TRBJ2-3; d_call: -; clone_size: few; cdr3_nt: TGTGCCACCAGCAGAGCACTCACAGGGACAGATACGCAGTATTTT; cdr3_aa: CATSRALTGTDTQYF
v_call: TRBV12-5; j_call: TRBJ2-1; d_call: -; clone_size: many; cdr3_nt: TGTGCTAGTGGACCAGGGGTGGATGAGCAGTTCTTC; cdr3_aa: CASGPGVDEQFF
v_call: TRBV29-1; j_call: TRBJ2-5; d_call: TRBD1; clone_size: -; cdr3_nt: TGCAGCGGGGGACAGGGTAAAGAGACCCAGTACTTC; cdr3_aa: CSGGQGKETQYF
v_call: TRBV10-1; j_call: TRBJ1-2; d_call: -; clone_size: many; cdr3_nt: TGCGCCAGCAGTGGTGGACAGTCTAACTATGGCTACACCTTC; cdr3_aa: CASSGGQSNYGYTF
v_call: TRBV10-1; j_call: TRBJ2-3; d_call: -; clone_size: many; cdr3_nt: TGCGCCAGCAGTGACCCCCTTAAAACAGATACGCAGTATTTT; cdr3_aa: CASSDPLKTDTQYF
v_call: TRBV29-1; j_call: TRBJ2-3; d_call: -; clone_size: few; cdr3_nt: TGCAGCGTGGAGTCCGGGAGTACAGATACGCAGTATTTT; cdr3_aa: CSVESGSTDTQYF
v_call: TRBV18; j_call: TRBJ1-3; d_call: TRBD1; clone_size: -; cdr3_nt: TGTGCCAGCTCGCTTACAGGGGCCGCTGGAAACACCATATATTTT; cdr3_aa: CASSLTGAAGNTIYF
v_call: TRBV5-1; j_call: TRBJ2-1; d_call: TRBD2; clone_size: many; cdr3_nt: TGCGCCAGCAGCTTGTCCGGACTAGCGGGTAGTGAGCAGTTCTTC; cdr3_aa: CASSLSGLAGSEQFF
v_call: TRBV20-1; j_call: TRBJ2-7; d_call: -; clone_size: few; cdr3_nt: TGCAGTGCTAGAGATCGGCCCTCCTACGAGCAGTACTTC; cdr3_aa: CSARDRPSYEQYF
v_call: TRBV25-1; j_call: TRBJ2-1; d_call: TRBD2; clone_size: -; cdr3_nt: TGTGCCAGCAGTGAACCGGCCTACCTAGCGGGAGACCATGAGCAGTTCTTC; cdr3_aa: CASSEPAYLAGDHEQFF
v_call: TRBV11-2; j_call: TRBJ2-2; d_call: TRBD1; clone_size: many; cdr3_nt: TGTGCCAGCAGCGGGACAGGGCTCTGGGAGCTGTTTTTT; cdr3_aa: CASSGTGLWELFF
v_call: TRBV28; j_call: TRBJ2-1; d_call: -; clone_size: many; cdr3_nt: TGTGCCAGCAGCCCTACGTCCGGTTTGGTGTTATCCTACAATGAGCAGTTCTTC; cdr3_aa: CASSPTSGLVLSYNEQFF
v_call: TRBV20-1; j_call: TRBJ2-3; d_call: -; clone_size: -; cdr3_nt: TGCAGTGCTAGGGAACACACAGATACGCAGTATTTT; cdr3_aa: CSAREHTDTQYF
v_call: TRBV20-1; j_call: TRBJ2-2; d_call: -; clone_size: many; cdr3_nt: TGCAGTGCTGGGTTCCCCCGAGGTATAACCGGGGAGCTGTTTTTT; cdr3_aa: CSAGFPRGITGELFF
v_call: TRBV2; j_call: TRBJ2-2; d_call: -; clone_size: -; cdr3_nt: TGTGCCAGCAGTGAAGTCCCCCGGGCAACCGGGGAGCTGTTTTTT; cdr3_aa: CASSEVPRATGELFF
v_call: TRBV12-3/TRBV12-4; j_call: TRBJ1-1; d_call: -; clone_size: many; cdr3_nt: TGTGCCAGCAGTTTAGAGGGGCCGCGGGCTTTCTTT; cdr3_aa: CASSLEGPRAFF
v_call: TRBV29-1; j_call: TRBJ2-7; d_call: -; clone_size: many; cdr3_nt: TGCAGCGTCGTCCGCAGGGGGGGAGAGCAGTACTTC; cdr3_aa: CSVVRRGGEQYF
v_call: TRBV7-8; j_call: TRBJ2-2; d_call: TRBD2; clone_size: many; cdr3_nt: TGTGCCAGCAGCTTAGCGGGAGGGCCCGGGGAGCTGTTTTTT; cdr3_aa: CASSLAGGPGELFF
v_call: TRBV11-2; j_call: TRBJ2-3; d_call: -; clone_size: -; cdr3_nt: TGTGCCAGCAGCATGGGACTCAGCACAGATACGCAGTATTTT; cdr3_aa: CASSMGLSTDTQYF
v_call: TRBV11-2; j_call: TRBJ2-1; d_call: TRBD2; clone_size: many; cdr3_nt: TGTGCCAGCACCATACTCCTCGGACTAGCGGGAGACAATGAGCAGTTCTTC; cdr3_aa: CASTILLGLAGDNEQFF
v_call: TRBV7-6; j_call: TRBJ2-3; d_call: -; clone_size: many; cdr3_nt: TGTGCCAGCAGAAAAGGACCGGGACTCGCAGCCACAGATACGCAGTATTTT; cdr3_aa: CASRKGPGLAATDTQYF
v_call: TRBV20-1; j_call: TRBJ2-1; d_call: TRBD2; clone_size: many; cdr3_nt: TGCAGTGCTAGATCTTTAGCGGGAGTCGGGAGAATTGAGCAGTTCTTC; cdr3_aa: CSARSLAGVGRIEQFF
v_call: TRBV7-9; j_call: TRBJ2-2; d_call: -; clone_size: many; cdr3_nt: TGTGCCAGCAGCTTAGCGGGACTCCGATCCACCGGGGAGCTGTTTTTT; cdr3_aa: CASSLAGLRSTGELFF
v_call: TRBV29-1; j_call: TRBJ2-3; d_call: -; clone_size: many; cdr3_nt: TGCAGCGTTGATTGGGGGAACAGTCACACAGATACGCAGTATTTT; cdr3_aa: CSVDWGNSHTDTQYF
v_call: TRBV6-2/TRBV6-3; j_call: TRBJ2-3; d_call: -; clone_size: few; cdr3_nt: TGTGCCAGCAGTCGTGGACCTAGCGCCGGGGATACGCAGTATTTT; cdr3_aa: CASSRGPSAGDTQYF
v_call: TRBV5-1; j_call: TRBJ2-5; d_call: -; clone_size: many; cdr3_nt: TGCGCCAGCAGCCTACAAATGGGGGTTCAAGAGACCCAGTACTTC; cdr3_aa: CASSLQMGVQETQYF
v_call: TRBV4-3; j_call: TRBJ2-5; d_call: -; clone_size: many; cdr3_nt: TGCGCCAGCAGCCAAGATACCCGACTGGATAGGGCAGAGACCCAGTACTTC; cdr3_aa: CASSQDTRLDRAETQYF
v_call: TRBV4-1; j_call: TRBJ2-1; d_call: -; clone_size: -; cdr3_nt: TGCGCCAGCAGCCAGCAGGACGCGTACAATGAGCAGTTCTTC; cdr3_aa: CASSQQDAYNEQFF